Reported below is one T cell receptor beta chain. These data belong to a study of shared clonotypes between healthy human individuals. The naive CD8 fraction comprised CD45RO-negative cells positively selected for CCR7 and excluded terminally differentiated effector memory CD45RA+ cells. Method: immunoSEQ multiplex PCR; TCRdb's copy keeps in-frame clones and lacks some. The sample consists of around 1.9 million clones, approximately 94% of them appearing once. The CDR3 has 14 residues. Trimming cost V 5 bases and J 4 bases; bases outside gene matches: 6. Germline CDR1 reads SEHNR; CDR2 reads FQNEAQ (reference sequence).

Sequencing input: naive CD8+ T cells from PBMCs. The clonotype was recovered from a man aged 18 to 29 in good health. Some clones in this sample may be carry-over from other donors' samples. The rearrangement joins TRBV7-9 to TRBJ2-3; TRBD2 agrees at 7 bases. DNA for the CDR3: TGTGCCAGCAGCCCCGGGACTAAGGCAGATACGCAGTATTTT. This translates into CASSPGTKADTQYF.